Listed below are T cell receptor beta chains from one sample, sequenced in a study of Ad26.COV2.S vaccination and SARS-CoV-2 variants. Produced via immunoSEQ multiplex PCR; TCRdb's table is partial and in-frame only. The sample holds about 320,000 clones; around 84% are singletons and the top ten take 1.9%. Here the sequenced sample was peripheral blood, taken in a trial of Ad26.COV2.S vaccine versus placebo. The receptors derive from a person aged 18-60 years who received the Ad26.COV2.S COVID-19 vaccine or a placebo. Both conserved end residues are part of each CDR3. D genes are given only for firm matches. The size field is filled for only some rows; it gives once, few, many or a size class.

TRBJ1-1 TRBV30 NA NA CACSAGMDTEAFF TGTGCCTGTTCGGCAGGGATGGACACTGAAGCTTTCTTT
TRBJ2-2 TRBV19 NA TRBD1 CATHRGRNTGELFF TGTGCCACCCACAGGGGACGGAACACCGGGGAGCTGTTTTTT
TRBJ2-3 TRBV11-2 NA NA CASSFRTSTDTQYF TGTGCCAGCAGCTTCCGAACTAGCACAGATACGCAGTATTTT
TRBJ1-1 TRBV6-6 NA TRBD1 CASSWTGGEAFF TGTGCCAGCAGTTGGACAGGGGGTGAAGCTTTCTTT
TRBJ2-5 TRBV6-1 NA TRBD2 CASSEILAGSETQYF TGTGCCAGCAGTGAAATCCTAGCGGGGTCAGAGACCCAGTACTTC
TRBJ1-2 TRBV18 few NA CASSAGTLDYGYTF TGTGCCAGCTCAGCCGGGACATTAGACTATGGCTACACCTTC
TRBJ2-5 TRBV6-5 NA NA CASAAVQETQYF TGTGCCAGCGCGGCGGTACAAGAGACCCAGTACTTC
TRBJ1-4 TRBV5-1 NA NA CASSFVGAGEKLFF TGCGCCAGCAGCTTCGTGGGGGCAGGCGAAAAACTGTTTTTT
TRBJ2-2 TRBV15 NA NA CATTAGYGGTGELFF TGTGCCACCACCGCGGGGTATGGGGGCACCGGGGAGCTGTTTTTT
TRBJ1-1 TRBV6-5 NA NA CASSLRNTEAFF TGTGCCAGCAGCCTCCGGAACACTGAAGCTTTCTTT
TRBJ1-2 TRBV7-2 NA NA CASRSSGRLGGYTF TGTGCCAGCAGATCCTCAGGGCGCCTTGGTGGCTACACCTTC
TRBJ2-3 TRBV27 NA NA CASARRLSIDTQYF TGTGCCAGCGCTCGGCGACTGAGCATAGATACGCAGTATTTT
TRBJ1-2 TRBV7-2 NA NA CASSLDSNYGYTF TGTGCCAGCAGCCTAGACAGCAACTATGGCTACACCTTC
TRBJ1-4 TRBV18 NA NA CASSPTRTGEKLFF TGTGCCAGCTCACCGACCCGGACCGGTGAAAAACTGTTTTTT
TRBJ2-1 TRBV7-3 NA TRBD1 CASSLGQGTVRYNEQFF TGTGCCAGCAGCTTAGGACAGGGGACGGTGAGGTACAATGAGCAGTTCTTC
TRBJ2-3 TRBV11-2 NA NA CASSSWTDSTDTQYF TGTGCCAGCAGCTCCTGGACAGATAGCACAGATACGCAGTATTTT
TRBJ1-1 TRBV12-2 NA NA CASRIRSSPWNTEAFF TGTGCAAGTCGCATTCGGTCCAGCCCGTGGAACACTGAAGCTTTCTTT
TRBJ1-2 TRBV5-4 NA TRBD1 CASSAGGGGPKNYGYTF TGTGCCAGCAGCGCCGGTGGAGGGGGCCCAAAAAACTATGGCTACACCTTC
TRBJ1-5 TRBV4-1 NA NA CASSQVMSSNQPQHF TGCGCCAGCAGCCAAGTAATGAGTAGCAATCAGCCCCAGCATTTT
TRBJ2-3 TRBV2 NA NA CASNYLTDTQYF TGTGCCAGCAATTACCTCACAGATACGCAGTATTTT
TRBJ2-1 TRBV27 NA TRBD2 CASSSGSSYNEQFF TGTGCCAGTTCTAGCGGTAGCTCCTACAATGAGCAGTTCTTC
TRBJ1-1 TRBV15 few NA CATSGLTSNTEAFF TGTGCCACCAGCGGACTAACAAGTAACACTGAAGCTTTCTTT
TRBJ1-4 TRBV6-5 NA TRBD1 CASSFSTGIFGGKLFF TGTGCCAGCAGTTTCTCGACAGGGATCTTCGGGGGAAAACTGTTTTTT
TRBJ2-5 TRBV11-3 NA TRBD1 CASSRGTGQQETQYF TGTGCCAGCAGCCGCGGGACAGGGCAACAAGAGACCCAGTACTTC
TRBJ2-2 TRBV25-1 NA NA CASSELGRGGNTGELFF TGTGCCAGCAGTGAACTTGGACGCGGAGGGAACACCGGGGAGCTGTTTTTT
TRBJ2-7 TRBV12-5 NA TRBD1 CASGLGQGVYEQYF TGTGCTAGTGGTTTGGGACAGGGAGTCTACGAGCAGTACTTC
TRBJ1-6 TRBV30 NA NA CAWDLGDGGSPLHF TGTGCCTGGGACCTGGGGGATGGCGGTTCACCCCTCCACTTT
TRBJ2-7 TRBV6-5 NA TRBD1 CASSSGQGGGEQYF TGTGCCAGCAGTTCAGGACAGGGGGGAGGCGAGCAGTACTTC
TRBJ1-2 TRBV6-4 NA NA CASSDSGYGYTF TGTGCCAGCAGTGACTCGGGTTATGGCTACACCTTC
TRBJ1-2 TRBV28 NA NA CASSRGLSDGYTF TGTGCCAGCAGTCGGGGGCTGTCAGATGGCTACACCTTC
TRBJ2-5 TRBV3-1/TRBV3-2 once TRBD1 CASSQSPGTGVGETQYF TGTGCCAGCAGCCAAAGTCCCGGGACAGGGGTCGGAGAGACCCAGTACTTC
TRBJ2-2 TRBV11-2 NA NA CASSLVGSTGGGELFF TGTGCCAGCAGCTTAGTTGGGAGTACCGGGGGCGGGGAGCTGTTTTTT
TRBJ1-5 TRBV3-1/TRBV3-2 NA NA CASSMSNGHQPQHF TGTGCCAGCAGTATGTCAAATGGCCATCAGCCCCAGCATTTT
TRBJ1-5 TRBV6-1 NA NA CASSEVVRGRQPQHF TGTGCCAGCAGTGAAGTAGTAAGGGGACGGCAGCCCCAGCATTTT
TRBJ1-1 TRBV2 once NA CASKARLGEAFF TGTGCCAGCAAAGCCCGGCTTGGGGAAGCTTTCTTT
TRBJ1-3 TRBV7-9 NA NA CASRATVAGNTIYF TGTGCCAGCAGGGCGACAGTAGCTGGAAACACCATATATTTT
TRBJ1-5 TRBV4-1 NA NA CASSQEGSGEGNQPQHF TGCGCCAGCAGCCAAGAGGGGTCAGGGGAAGGCAATCAGCCCCAGCATTTT
TRBJ1-5 TRBV18 NA NA CASSTGNQPQHF TGTGCCAGTTCCACAGGGAATCAGCCCCAGCATTTT